Presented here are 21 T cell receptor beta chains from one specimen sequenced in a study of cytomegalovirus exposure and HLA in healthy donors. The PCR contained 60 Vbeta and 13 Jbeta primers. Using immunoSEQ multiplex PCR, the repertoire was profiled, and TCRdb retains in-frame clones only, with some absent. The sample contains 150,000 or so clones, 70% to 80% of which appear only once. Material for sequencing was PBMCs. These receptors were taken from a man aged 25-45 years in good health and CMV-seronegative.

The DNA of the CDR3 is TGCGCCAGCAGCTCTGACCCCGGGACAGGGGGTACTAACTATGGCTACACCTTC. It codes for CASSSDPGTGGTNYGYTF. This chain links TRBV5-1 with TRBJ1-2; the match to TRBD1 covers 11 bases. After removal of 3 bases from V and 0 bases from J, the junction contained 10 bases not matched to a gene. The CDR3 extends over 18 amino acids. Germline V gene sequence: CDR1 SGHRS, CDR2 YFSETQ. Full variable domain (missing parts from reference TRBV5-1 and TRBJ1-2): KAGVTQTPRYLIKTRGQQVTLSCSPISGHRSVSWYQQTPGQGLQFLFEYFSETQRNKGNFPGRFSGRQFSNSRSEMNVSTLELGDSALYLCASSSDPGTGGTNYGYTFGSGTRLTVV.

This clone appeared a few times. The V gene is TRBV29-1, the J gene TRBJ2-3, with 9 bases matching TRBD1. The CDR3 totals 18 residues. The ends lost 4 bases at V and 5 bases at J; junction bases unmatched: 19. CDR1 is SQVTM and CDR2 is ANQGSEA in the germline V gene. Here the CDR3 DNA reads TGCAGCGTTGTCCGGGACAGGGCAACGTTAATACGGGGAGATACGCAGTATTTT. It specifies CSVVRDRATLIRGDTQYF.

The sample holds a few counts of this clone. The CDR3 DNA sequence: TGTGCCAGCAGCCAAGAAGGAGGGGGCGGTGGAAACACCATATATTTT. It specifies CASSQEGGGGGNTIYF. The rearrangement links TRBV4-2 to TRBJ1-3, with TRBD1 matching 7 bases. Trimming at V came to 0 bases and at J to 3 bases, leaving 5 bases not matched to a gene. This CDR3 has 16 residues. Germline V CDR1 and CDR2: LGHNA, YNFKEQ.

The rearrangement links TRBV6-5 to TRBJ2-5, with TRBD1 as a possible D gene (6 bases). Germline assignment: CDR1 MNHEY and CDR2 SVGAGI. V was pared by 6 bases and J by 5 bases, with 10 bases between. The CDR3 contains 12 residues. The CDR3 sequence: CASSQGWETQYF. CDR3 nucleotides: TGTGCCAGCAGCCAGGGGTGGGAGACCCAGTACTTC.

This clone was seen a few times. J is TRBJ2-7 and V is TRBV29-1, with a tentative D call TRBD2 (6 bases). CDR3 length: 13 residues. The V gene lost 4 bases and the J gene lost 6 bases, with 16 bases spanning the gap. Germline V gene lookup returns CDR1 SQVTM and CDR2 ANQGSEA. The CDR3 DNA reads as TGCAGCGTTGCGGGGGTCGATCTGGCCGAGCAGTACTTC. This translates into CSVAGVDLAEQYF.

This chain joins TRBV7-9 and TRBJ1-1, with 7 positions matching TRBD1. Germline CDR1 SEHNR, CDR2 FQNEAQ (reference sequence). The CDR3 contains 11 residues. With V trimmed by 6 bases and J by 7 bases, 2 bases remained unmatched. As DNA, the CDR3 is TGTGCCAGCAGGAGGGACAGTGAAGCTTTCTTT. Protein product: CASRRDSEAFF. The variable domain in full, with the rest retrieved from reference TRBV7-9 and TRBJ1-1, is DTGVSQNPRHKITKRGQNVTFRCDPISEHNRLYWYRQTLGQGPEFLTYFQNEAQLEKSRLLSDRFSAERPKGSFSTLEIQRTEQGDSAMYLCASRRDSEAFFGQGTRLTVV.

J is TRBJ2-7 and V is TRBV7-2; 7 bases match TRBD1. CDR1 and CDR2 (germline): SGHTA, FQGNSA. The CDR3 is 14 residues long. J was trimmed by 0 bases and V by 7 bases; bases with no gene match: 6. The CDR3 nucleotides are TGTGCCAGCACCCGGGGACAGAGCTCCTACGAGCAGTACTTC. As protein: CASTRGQSSYEQYF. Based on the CDR3 plus reference TRBV7-2 and TRBJ2-7, the full variable domain is GAGVSQSPSNKVTEKGKDVELRCDPISGHTALYWYRQSLGQGLEFLIYFQGNSAPDKSGLPSDRFSAERTGGSVSTLTIQRTQQEDSAVYLCASTRGQSSYEQYFGPGTRLTVT.

The rearrangement links TRBV7-2 to TRBJ2-7, with D possibly matching TRBD2 (7 bases). CDR3 length: 17 amino acids. CDR1 is SGHTA, CDR2 FQGNSA, per germline. Trimming took 4 bases from V and 3 from J, leaving 22 bases between them. The CDR3 region has the DNA TGTGCCAGCAGCTCCTATGGGGGGCTAGCGGACCGCTACGAGCAGTACTTC. It encodes CASSSYGGLADRYEQYF.

On this clone itself: An end of the junction does not agree with germline; a read error may underlie this. The chain links TRBV28 to TRBJ1-2; 7 positions agree with TRBD1. The germline V gene encodes CDR1 MDHEN and CDR2 SYDVKM. The CDR3 has 14 amino acids. The CDR3 DNA is TGTGCCAGCAGTTTGGAGGGGGCTTCCTATGGCTACCCCTTC. It codes for CASSLEGASYGYPF.

The J gene is TRBJ2-7, the V gene TRBV28; no clear D. Trimming pared 3 bases from V and 3 bases from J, leaving 6 bases between. Per germline, CDR1 MDHEN and CDR2 SYDVKM. CDR3 size: 12 residues. The CDR3 coding sequence is TGTGCCAGCAGTTTCAGGATCTACGAGCAGTACTTC. It is translated as CASSFRIYEQYF.

The chain couples TRBV7-4 to TRBJ1-2; tentatively, D is TRBD1 (5 bases). The CDR3 runs to 18 residues. V gave up 2 bases and J gave up 2 bases, with 21 bases separating them. Looked up from germline, CDR1 is SGHVT and CDR2 is SQSDAQ. CDR3 residues: CASSLFWGGRETNYGYTF. The CDR3 nucleotides are TGTGCCAGCAGCTTATTTTGGGGGGGACGGGAAACCAACTATGGCTACACCTTC.

The chain employs TRBV28 and TRBJ1-6, with 9 bases aligning to TRBD1. The trim removed 6 bases at V and 0 bases at J, leaving 3 bases unmatched. Germline V CDR1 and CDR2: MDHEN, SYDVKM. The CDR3 length is 16 residues. Written as DNA, the CDR3 is TGTGCCAGCAGCGACAGGGGGAGCTCCTATAATTCACCCCTCCACTTT. It specifies CASSDRGSSYNSPLHF.

The V call is TRBV7-2, the J call TRBJ1-2, with 9 bases fitting TRBD1. Losses at the gene ends were 6 bases for V and 5 bases for J; bases not matched to a gene: 7. CDR1 SGHTA and CDR2 FQGNSA come from the germline V gene. The CDR3 runs 14 residues. This CDR3 reads CASRRTGAQYGYTF. The DNA for the CDR3 is TGTGCCAGCAGGCGGACAGGGGCCCAGTATGGCTACACCTTC.

This clone was detected once. This chain connects TRBV6-6 to TRBJ2-7, with D possibly TRBD2 on 5 matching bases. This CDR3 spans 15 amino acids. The germline gives CDR1 MNHNY, CDR2 SVGAGI (reference sequence). Trimming removed 5 bases from V and 4 bases from J, with 18 bases in between. CDR3 protein: CASSLPSSGEYEQYF. DNA for the CDR3: TGTGCCAGCAGTCTTCCCTCCAGTGGGGAGTACGAGCAGTACTTC.

This clone has more than one count but fewer than ten. The genes are TRBV19 and TRBJ2-2, with 7 bases lining up with TRBD2. Germline trimming cut 11 bases from V and 7 bases from J; bases unmatched to any gene: 4. CDR3 size: 11 residues. Germline lookup yields CDR1 LNHDA and CDR2 SQIVND (reference sequence). The CDR3 loop reads CAASGGGELFF. Written as DNA, the CDR3 is TGTGCCGCCTCGGGAGGCGGGGAGCTGTTTTTT.

The chain combines TRBV9 with TRBJ2-7; D is ambiguous. Germline CDR1 and CDR2: SGDLS and YYNGEE. There are 14 residues in the CDR3. V lost 0 bases and J lost 0, with 7 bases in between. CDR3 sequence (DNA): TGTGCCAGCAGCGTAGGGCAGGTCTCCTACGAGCAGTACTTC. Encoded protein: CASSVGQVSYEQYF.

V is TRBV5-6 and J is TRBJ2-5, with D uncertain. This CDR3 contains 13 residues. Germline loops: CDR1 SGHDT, CDR2 YYEEEE. V lost 0 bases, J lost 7 bases, and 10 bases lay in between. This CDR3 is CASSLDLSRTQYF. DNA for the CDR3: TGTGCCAGCAGCTTGGATCTCTCTAGGACCCAGTACTTC. The full variable domain, with the rest looked up from reference TRBV5-6 and TRBJ2-5, is DAGVTQSPTHLIKTRGQQVTLRCSPKSGHDTVSWYQQALGQGPQFIFQYYEEEERQRGNFPDRFSGHQFPNYSSELNVNALLLGDSALYLCASSLDLSRTQYFGPGTRLLVL.

The chain has TRBV19 and TRBJ2-2; 11 nucleotides match TRBD1. Germline assignment: CDR1 LNHDA and CDR2 SQIVND (reference sequence). The CDR3 is 16 residues long. Trimming took 4 bases from V and 4 from J; bases not matched to a gene: 5. CDR3 amino acids: CASSTSGTGGTGELFF. The CDR3, as DNA: TGTGCCAGTAGTACCTCCGGGACAGGGGGCACCGGGGAGCTGTTTTTT.

This chain uses TRBV7-9 with TRBJ2-2; tentative D call: TRBD2 (6 bases). V gave up 1 base and J gave up 5 bases, with 17 bases separating them. This CDR3 contains 17 residues. Germline lookup yields CDR1 SEHNR and CDR2 FQNEAQ (reference sequence). The chain's CDR3 is CASSLDRLFGGTGELFF. The CDR3 nucleotides read TGTGCCAGCAGCTTAGACCGGCTCTTTGGAGGGACCGGGGAGCTGTTTTTT. The full variable domain, with the rest looked up from reference TRBV7-9 and TRBJ2-2, is DTGVSQNPRHKITKRGQNVTFRCDPISEHNRLYWYRQTLGQGPEFLTYFQNEAQLEKSRLLSDRFSAERPKGSFSTLEIQRTEQGDSAMYLCASSLDRLFGGTGELFFGEGSRLTVL.

V and J are TRBV27 and TRBJ1-6; 9 bases match TRBD1. This CDR3 spans 14 amino acids. CDR1 and CDR2 (germline): MNHEY, SMNVEV (reference sequence). The trim removed 3 bases at V and 13 bases at J, leaving 7 bases unmatched. CDR3 DNA: TGTGCCAGCAGTTTCGCGGGACAGGGCAGTCCCCTCCACTTT. The encoded protein is CASSFAGQGSPLHF.

This clone was seen only a few times. CDR3: CASSESNLPGYNEQFF. The CDR3 nucleotides read TGTGCCAGCAGTGAATCAAACCTGCCAGGCTACAATGAGCAGTTCTTC. The rearrangement joins TRBV25-1 to TRBJ2-1; D remains unclear. Trimming pared 1 base from V and 3 bases from J, leaving 13 bases between. The germline CDR1 and CDR2 sequences are MGHDK and SYGVNS. The CDR3 contains 16 residues.